This T cell receptor beta chain was sequenced in a study of OX40 agonist ivuxolimab in advanced cancers. This clone has just a few counts. Some clones are missing from TCRdb's copy, which holds only in-frame ones; the method was immunoSEQ multiplex PCR. Here the sample spans about 44,000 clones, 80% being singletons. Trimming took 5 bases from V and 1 from J; bases not matched to a gene: 3. CDR3 length: 14 amino acids. Germline CDR1 and CDR2: SGHTA and FQGTGA. The clonotype originates from an adult with an advanced solid tumor such as melanoma, head and neck, liver or kidney cancer. The gene calls are TRBV7-3 and TRBJ2-3; TRBD1 agrees at 7 bases. The material was CD4+ or CD8+ T cells sorted from blood, obtained in a trial of the OX40 agonist ivuxolimab. This chain's CDR3 is CASSLGTGTDTQYF. In nucleotides, the CDR3 is TGTGCCAGCAGCCTGGGGACAGGCACAGATACGCAGTATTTT.